The 10 T cell receptor beta chains given below trace back to one sample, sequenced in a study of blood T cell repertoires in COVID-19. Sequenced by immunoSEQ multiplex PCR; TCRdb stores in-frame clones only, minus some. Here the sample spans hundreds of thousands of clones, 75% to 90% being singletons. The sample consisted of PBMCs or T cells enriched from blood (not recorded which). Receptors originate from a woman between 40 and 55 years old who had recovered from COVID-19.

DNA for the CDR3: TGTGCCAGCAGTGATATCGGCAGGGGAAGGTCGGCGAACACTGAAGCTTTCTTT. This translates into CASSDIGRGRSANTEAFF. The rearrangement joins TRBV6-1 to TRBJ1-1, with D tentatively TRBD1 (6 bases). The CDR3 contains 18 residues. V lost 3 bases, J lost 1 base, and 21 bases lay in between. Germline loops: CDR1 MNHNS, CDR2 SASEGT.

V is TRBV25-1 and J is TRBJ1-4; D is ambiguous. The CDR3 is 14 amino acids. V lost 6 bases and J 3 bases, leaving 11 bases between the germline ends. CDR1 and CDR2 from the germline V gene are MGHDK and SYGVNS. CDR3 residues: CASREGAANEKLFF. The CDR3 coding sequence is TGTGCCAGCAGGGAGGGTGCGGCTAATGAAAAACTGTTTTTT.

The J gene is TRBJ2-7, the V gene TRBV6-5; TRBD2 matches 8 bases. V lost 8 bases, J lost 3 bases, and 9 bases stayed unmatched. The CDR3 has 14 amino acids. Germline CDR1 reads MNHEY; CDR2 reads SVGAGI. CDR3: CASQTGTRVYEQYF. CDR3 DNA sequence: TGTGCCAGCCAGACCGGGACTAGAGTCTACGAGCAGTACTTC.

This rearrangement joins TRBV28 to TRBJ2-7; TRBD1 matches at 8 bases. The germline CDR1 and CDR2 sequences are MDHEN and SYDVKM. J was trimmed by 5 bases and V by 4 bases; bases with no gene match: 10. This CDR3 region has 15 residues. The CDR3 protein is CASSSPSTGADEQYF. The CDR3 nucleotides read TGTGCCAGCAGTTCCCCCTCGACAGGGGCGGACGAGCAGTACTTC.

CDR3 amino acids: CASSLPGTSAETQYF. The CDR3 region has the DNA TGTGCCAGCAGTTTGCCTGGGACTAGCGCCGAGACCCAGTACTTC. The chain carries TRBV28 and TRBJ2-5; 10 nucleotides align to TRBD2. The CDR3 length is 15 residues. In germline, CDR1 is MDHEN, CDR2 SYDVKM. Trimming removed 3 bases from V and 5 bases from J; junction bases left unmatched: 6.

The chain joins TRBV9 to TRBJ2-4; D might be TRBD2 (5 bases). CDR1 and CDR2 from the germline V gene are SGDLS and YYNGEE. Trimming stripped 0 bases from V and 6 bases from J, with 13 bases between. The CDR3 contains 15 residues. CDR3 region: CASSVGSGSGNIQYF. The CDR3 coding sequence is TGTGCCAGCAGCGTAGGAAGCGGCTCTGGAAACATTCAGTACTTC.

The rearrangement uses TRBV5-5 and TRBJ1-5; TRBD1 matches at 7 bases. Germline trimming cut 1 base from V and 5 bases from J; bases unmatched to any gene: 6. The V gene's germline CDR1 is SGHKS and CDR2 YYEKEE (reference sequence). The CDR3 runs 15 residues. CDR3 in amino acids: CASSLQAGGYQPQHF. DNA of the CDR3: TGTGCCAGCAGCTTGCAGGCAGGGGGATATCAGCCCCAGCATTTT.

The V gene is TRBV24-1, the J gene TRBJ2-1; TRBD2 is a possible D gene (6 bases). This CDR3 has 16 amino acids. V shed 5 bases and J shed 4 bases, with 17 bases lying between them. CDR1 and CDR2 from the germline V gene are KGHDR and SFDVKD. The CDR3 loop reads CATSGLGTPGYNEQFF. Here the CDR3 DNA reads TGTGCCACCAGTGGCCTCGGGACTCCCGGTTACAATGAGCAGTTCTTC.

V gene TRBV20-1 combines with J gene TRBJ2-1, with a possible D match to TRBD1 (5 bases). This CDR3 has 11 amino acids. Trimming cost V 2 bases and J 6 bases, with 5 bases left between them. Looked up from germline, CDR1 is DFQATT and CDR2 is SNEGSKA (reference sequence). CDR3 in DNA: TGCAGTGCTAGACAGGGCAATGAGCAGTTCTTC. Its protein product is CSARQGNEQFF.

This chain connects TRBV5-6 to TRBJ1-2; D not resolved. Germline CDR1 and CDR2: SGHDT and YYEEEE. This CDR3 is built from 14 residues. V shed 2 bases and J shed 4 bases, with 12 bases lying between them. For the CDR3, the DNA is TGTGCCAGCAGCTTCAAAAGGGAGGGCTATGGCTACACCTTC. Encoded protein: CASSFKREGYGYTF. The variable domain in full, with the rest retrieved from reference TRBV5-6 and TRBJ1-2, is DAGVTQSPTHLIKTRGQQVTLRCSPKSGHDTVSWYQQALGQGPQFIFQYYEEEERQRGNFPDRFSGHQFPNYSSELNVNALLLGDSALYLCASSFKREGYGYTFGSGTRLTVV.